A single sample gave rise to the 23 T cell receptor beta chains below, sequenced in a study of T-cell memory formation after mild COVID-19. TCRdb used MiXCR to reprocess the 5' RACE reads, holding one entry per CDR3 protein. The sample lists about half a million distinct CDR3 sequences, over 15% occurring once. Source material: PBMCs or a T cell subset sorted from them (not recorded which). Source of these receptors: an adult woman who had mild COVID-19 (a few samples of this study predate the infection). Cell type and time point are not known.

This clonotype occurred a few times. This chain connects TRBV6-5 to TRBJ2-7, with unresolved D. Trimming removed 2 bases from V and 5 bases from J, with 10 bases in between. The germline CDR1 and CDR2 sequences are MNHEY and SVGAGI. This CDR3 has 13 amino acids. CDR3 nucleotides: TGTGCCAGCAGTTACCGGGCGGATGACGAGCAGTACTTC. It specifies CASSYRADDEQYF.

V usage is TRBV5-1 and J usage is TRBJ2-7; 10 nucleotides agree with TRBD1. After removal of 4 bases from V and 5 bases from J, the junction contained 9 bases not matched to a gene. CDR1 is SGHRS, CDR2 YFSETQ, per germline. The CDR3 length is 15 residues. CDR3 protein: CASSDGTGVYHEQYF. CDR3 DNA sequence: TGCGCCAGCAGCGACGGGACAGGGGTTTACCACGAGCAGTACTTC.

The sample holds many counts of this clonotype. The chain carries TRBV27 and TRBJ1-2; 7 bases fit TRBD1. CDR1 and CDR2 from the germline V gene are MNHEY and SMNVEV (reference sequence). V shed 6 bases, J shed 6 bases, and the junction held 4 bases outside the gene matches. This CDR3 has 12 residues. CDR3 amino acids: CASRQGFHGYTF. In DNA form, the CDR3 reads TGTGCCAGCAGACAGGGGTTTCATGGCTACACCTTC.

V gene TRBV27 combines with J gene TRBJ2-5; D gene uncertain. Trimming stripped 3 bases from V and 7 bases from J, with 6 bases between. The CDR3 runs to 11 residues. Germline V gene lookup returns CDR1 MNHEY and CDR2 SMNVEV (reference sequence). CDR3 sequence reads: CASSFLGTQYF. As DNA, the CDR3 is TGTGCCAGCAGTTTCTTGGGGACCCAGTACTTC.

The chain joins TRBV5-1 to TRBJ2-5; tentatively, D is TRBD1 (6 bases). V lost 2 bases to trimming and J lost 1 base, with 12 bases between them. Germline-derived CDR1 and CDR2 are SGHRS and YFSETQ. This CDR3 comprises 15 residues. CDR3 nucleotides: TGCGCCAGCAGCTTTCCGGGGACAACCCAAGAGACCCAGTACTTC. Translating it yields CASSFPGTTQETQYF.

The CDR3 here is CSAGDRAGYTF. The DNA for the CDR3 is TGCAGTGCAGGAGACAGGGCTGGCTACACCTTC. The chain recombines TRBV20-1 with TRBJ1-2; 7 nucleotides agree with TRBD1. This CDR3 comprises 11 residues. Trimming cost V 6 bases and J 7 bases; bases outside gene matches: 5. CDR1 is DFQATT and CDR2 is SNEGSKA in the germline V gene (reference sequence).

This clonotype showed up many times. The chain couples TRBV12-3 or TRBV12-4 to TRBJ2-7, with 7 bases lining up with TRBD2. There are 14 residues in the CDR3. J gave up 4 bases and V 3 bases, and 6 bases lay outside the gene matches. The CDR3 nucleotides read TGTGCCAGCAGTTTCGCGGGAGAGAGGTACGAGCAGTACTTC. This encodes CASSFAGERYEQYF.

The gene calls are TRBV29-1 and TRBJ1-1, with 9 bases lining up with TRBD1. The germline gives CDR1 SQVTM, CDR2 ANQGSEA. J lost 4 bases, V lost 3 bases, and 6 bases had no gene match. This CDR3 is built from 14 residues. CDR3 sequence reads: CSVDLGQGSTEAFF. The CDR3 DNA is TGCAGCGTTGACCTTGGACAGGGGTCCACTGAAGCTTTCTTT.

This clonotype has only a few counts. The chain combines TRBV18 with TRBJ1-1; TRBD1 is a possible D gene (5 bases). Germline loops: CDR1 KGHSH, CDR2 LQKENI. The CDR3 contains 14 residues. The V gene lost 2 bases and the J gene lost 7 bases, with 14 bases spanning the gap. In DNA form, the CDR3 reads TGTGCCAGCTCACCAACCGGGGTCGGGGGTGAAGCTTTCTTT. Encoded protein: CASSPTGVGGEAFF.

The genes are TRBV7-2 and TRBJ2-3, with 7 bases fitting TRBD2. Germline V gene data show CDR1 as SGHTA and CDR2 as FQGNSA. V shed 1 base and J 5 bases; nucleotides not matched to a gene: 9. The CDR3 totals 16 residues. In DNA form, the CDR3 reads TGTGCCAGCAGCTTAGTCCCTAGCGGTAGTGGAGATACGCAGTATTTT. Its protein product is CASSLVPSGSGDTQYF.

J is TRBJ2-1 and V is TRBV6-6; D is unclear. CDR1 and CDR2 from the germline V gene are MNHNY and SVGAGI (reference sequence). With 0 bases removed from V and 11 bases from J, the gap between germline ends came to 5 bases. The CDR3 length is 11 residues. In nucleotides, the CDR3 is TGTGCCAGCAGTTACTCGGGGAAGCAGTTCTTC. Amino acid sequence: CASSYSGKQFF.

This clonotype turned up a few times. The chain joins TRBV6-2 or TRBV6-3 to TRBJ2-3; TRBD2 is a possible D gene (5 bases). The CDR3 is made up of 17 amino acids. The germline V gene has CDR1 MNHEY and CDR2 SVGEGT. V lost 2 bases and J lost 2, with 17 bases in between. The CDR3, as DNA: TGTGCCAGCAGTTACGGCCTTGGGAGAGACCCCACAGATACGCAGTATTTT. Translating gives CASSYGLGRDPTDTQYF.

The chain couples TRBV20-1 to TRBJ2-3, with D maybe TRBD1 (5 bases). In germline, CDR1 is DFQATT, CDR2 SNEGSKA (reference sequence). V gave up 0 bases and J gave up 10 bases, with 17 bases separating them. The CDR3 sequence is 14 residues long. The chain's CDR3 is CSARDRIRGLAQYF. CDR3 coding DNA: TGCAGTGCTAGAGATAGGATTAGGGGTCTGGCGCAGTATTTT.

A few counts support this clonotype. The rearrangement links TRBV30 to TRBJ1-1; no clear D. CDR1 and CDR2 from the germline V gene are GTSNPN and SVGIG (reference sequence). Trimming pared 4 bases from V and 2 bases from J, leaving 14 bases between. The CDR3 is 14 residues long. CDR3 protein: CAWTPGRFNTEAFF. Written as DNA, the CDR3 is TGTGCCTGGACCCCAGGACGGTTTAACACTGAAGCTTTCTTT.

This clonotype showed up many times. This sequence joins TRBV19 and TRBJ2-3; 7 bases line up with TRBD2. The CDR3 sequence is 15 residues long. V was clipped by 3 bases and J by 4 bases; unmatched bases: 7. Germline CDR1 and CDR2: LNHDA and SQIVND (reference sequence). CDR3 amino acids: CASSMRGGAADTQYF. The DNA for the CDR3 is TGTGCCAGTAGTATGAGGGGAGGGGCCGCAGATACGCAGTATTTT.

V gene TRBV4-2 combines with J gene TRBJ2-7; tentative D call: TRBD1 (6 bases). CDR3 size: 13 residues. The germline V and J ends were trimmed by 3 bases and 4 bases, with 10 bases remaining between them. Germline lookup yields CDR1 LGHNA and CDR2 YNFKEQ. The CDR3 DNA is TGTGCCAGCAGCCAGGACAGAGAATACGAGCAGTACTTC. Translation gives CASSQDREYEQYF.

This clonotype was recorded a few times. The CDR3 sequence: CASSPGQGAVEEKLFF. CDR3 DNA: TGTGCCAGCAGCCCGGGACAGGGGGCGGTGGAGGAAAAACTGTTTTTT. V is TRBV7-9 and J is TRBJ1-4; 12 positions agree with TRBD1. CDR3 size: 16 residues. The junction had 9 bases not matched to a gene; V was cut back by 5 bases and J by 8 bases. Germline assignment: CDR1 SEHNR and CDR2 FQNEAQ (reference sequence).

This clonotype has more than one count but fewer than ten. The V call is TRBV11-3, the J call TRBJ2-7; 8 nucleotides line up with TRBD1. This CDR3 has 19 amino acids. Per the germline V gene, CDR1 is SGHNT and CDR2 is YENEEA. Trimming cost V 5 bases and J 0 bases; bases outside gene matches: 18. CDR3 loop: CASSRRPGQDGKSSYEQYF. CDR3 coding DNA: TGTGCCAGCAGCAGAAGACCGGGACAGGACGGGAAGAGCTCCTACGAGCAGTACTTC.

This clonotype was seen at least ten times. The V call is TRBV12-3 or TRBV12-4, the J call TRBJ2-3; D uncertain. V lost 8 bases and J lost 7, with 16 bases in between. The CDR3 is 13 residues long. The CDR3 sequence: CASVGRFVNTQYF. The CDR3 region has the DNA TGTGCCAGCGTCGGACGGTTTGTGAATACGCAGTATTTT.

This clonotype was detected a few times. In DNA form, the CDR3 reads TGTGCCATCAAAGACCGCGGGATACCCACAGATACGCAGTATTTT. This encodes CAIKDRGIPTDTQYF. The chain carries TRBV10-3 and TRBJ2-3; TRBD2 might be the D (6 bases). The CDR3 covers 15 residues. Per the germline V gene, CDR1 is ENHRY and CDR2 is SYGVKD. Trimming left V 7 bases short and J 2 bases short, with 16 bases between.

The J gene is TRBJ1-1, the V gene TRBV7-2; 9 nucleotides match TRBD1. There are 15 residues in the CDR3. The V and J ends lost 6 bases and 4 bases, in that order; junction bases with no gene match: 9. Germline CDR1 reads SGHTA; CDR2 reads FQGNSA. In nucleotides, the CDR3 is TGTGCCAGCAGTCGGCCGACAGGGGGAGGCACTGAAGCTTTCTTT. It is translated as CASSRPTGGGTEAFF.

The chain carries TRBV19 and TRBJ2-1; 7 bases fit TRBD1. V shed 4 bases, J shed 12 bases, and the junction held 9 bases outside the gene matches. The CDR3 covers 13 residues. CDR1 and CDR2 (germline): LNHDA, SQIVND (reference sequence). The CDR3 protein is CASSKDRVGSQFF. Written as DNA, the CDR3 is TGTGCCAGTAGTAAAGACAGGGTAGGGTCGCAGTTCTTC.

The chain recombines TRBV12-3 or TRBV12-4 with TRBJ2-7; D is unclear. The CDR3 sequence is 12 residues long. The V and J ends lost 5 bases and 7 bases respectively, with 12 bases between them. This CDR3 is CASSPQHVEQYF. For the CDR3, the DNA is TGTGCCAGCAGTCCTCAGCACGTAGAGCAGTACTTC.